The 13 T cell receptor beta chains in this list originate from one sample, sequenced in a study of Ad26.COV2.S vaccination and SARS-CoV-2 variants. The treatment: over 15 received Ad26.COV2.S at low or high dose, single or two shots; several received placebo; per-sample allocation not given. It was on day 63 after the first vaccine or placebo injection that samples were taken. TCRdb's table, derived via immunoSEQ multiplex PCR, lists solely in-frame clones and lacks some. Here the sample spans about 460,000 clones, about 89% being singletons. The input for sequencing was peripheral blood, taken in a trial of Ad26.COV2.S vaccine versus placebo. The receptors shown here come from a person between 18 and 59 years old who received the Ad26.COV2.S COVID-19 vaccine or a placebo.

About this clone itself: Other DNA sequences of this sample code for an identical CDR3. The J gene is TRBJ2-7, the V gene TRBV6-5; 12 nucleotides match TRBD2. Germline V gene lookup returns CDR1 MNHEY and CDR2 SVGAGI. Unmatched junction bases numbered 0, after V lost 0 bases and J lost 3 bases. CDR3 length equals 15 residues. CDR3 DNA sequence: TGTGCCAGCAGTTACTCGACTAGCGGGAGCTACGAGCAGTACTTC. This encodes CASSYSTSGSYEQYF.

J is TRBJ2-5 and V is TRBV5-4, with 10 positions matching TRBD1. The CDR3 consists of 14 residues. Per germline, CDR1 SGHNT and CDR2 YYREEE (reference sequence). V lost 5 bases to trimming and J lost 4 bases; unmatched junction nucleotides: 5. CDR3 residues: CASRRTGGLETQYF. In DNA, the CDR3 is TGTGCCAGCAGGAGGACAGGGGGTTTAGAGACCCAGTACTTC.

This sequence joins TRBV30 and TRBJ2-2, with unresolved D. The CDR3 runs to 17 residues. Looked up from germline, CDR1 is GTSNPN and CDR2 is SVGIG (reference sequence). V lost 3 bases and J lost 6, with 23 bases in between. The CDR3 DNA reads as TGTGCCTGGAGCTATTTAATGAAGCAGTACATCGCCGGGGAGCTGTTTTTT. It is translated as CAWSYLMKQYIAGELFF.

The chain couples TRBV9 to TRBJ1-6; 9 positions agree with TRBD1. V lost 4 bases to trimming and J lost 9 bases; unmatched junction nucleotides: 11. CDR3 length: 16 amino acids. Per the germline V gene, CDR1 is SGDLS and CDR2 is YYNGEE. The CDR3 DNA reads as TGTGCCAGCAGCAGATATCGTGACAGGGGGACTTCACCCCTCCACTTT. This translates into CASSRYRDRGTSPLHF.

The CDR3 nucleotides are TGTGCTAGTGGTCCAGGGACTAGCGGGAGGTCCACAGATACGCAGTATTTT. It codes for CASGPGTSGRSTDTQYF. The chain combines TRBV12-5 with TRBJ2-3; 15 bases agree with TRBD2. The junction had 5 bases not matched to a gene; V was cut back by 5 bases and J by 2 bases. Per germline, CDR1 LGHNT and CDR2 FRNRAP. This CDR3 has 17 residues. Full variable domain (missing parts from reference TRBV12-5 and TRBJ2-3): DARVTQTPRHKVTEMGQEVTMRCQPILGHNTVFWYRQTMMQGLELLAYFRNRAPLDDSGMPKDRFSAEMPDATLATLKIQPSEPRDSAVYFCASGPGTSGRSTDTQYFGPGTRLTVL.

The gene calls are TRBV5-4 and TRBJ2-3, with TRBD2 identical over 7 bases. V was clipped by 5 bases and J by 2 bases; unmatched bases: 8. The length of the CDR3 is 15 residues. Germline V gene sequence: CDR1 SGHNT, CDR2 YYREEE (reference sequence). CDR3 sequence: CASRDLAVYTDTQYF. CDR3 DNA sequence: TGTGCCAGCAGAGACCTAGCGGTGTACACAGATACGCAGTATTTT. The full variable domain, its missing parts supplied by reference TRBV5-4 and TRBJ2-3, is ETGVTQSPTHLIKTRGQQVTLRCSSQSGHNTVSWYQQALGQGPQFIFQYYREEENGRGNFPPRFSGLQFPNYSSELNVNALELDDSALYLCASRDLAVYTDTQYFGPGTRLTVL.

V is TRBV23-1 and J is TRBJ2-7; perhaps TRBD2 as D (5 bases). TRBV23-1 is flagged as an ORF with uncertain function. Trimming cost V 10 bases and J 3 bases, with 25 bases left between them. The CDR3 has 16 residues. This chain's CDR3 is CATTQRGRRENYEQYF. The DNA of the CDR3 is TGCGCCACCACTCAACGGGGTCGACGAGAGAACTACGAGCAGTACTTC.

Of note for this clone: Compared with germline, one end of the junction differs, possibly owing to a read error. J is TRBJ2-7 and V is TRBV20-1; D may correspond to TRBD1 or TRBD2 (6 bases each). CDR1 is DFQATT, CDR2 SNEGSKA, per germline (reference sequence). The CDR3 spans 11 residues. The CDR3 spells CSARDYGGQAF. In nucleotides, the CDR3 is TGCAGTGCTAGAGATTACGGGGGCCAAGCGTTC.

This clone was detected once. The chain links TRBV6-5 to TRBJ1-2; maybe TRBD1 (5 bases). Trimming pared 5 bases from V and 3 bases from J, leaving 13 bases between. The CDR3 runs to 14 residues. CDR1 MNHEY and CDR2 SVGAGI come from the germline V gene. The CDR3 spells CASSLTGADYGYTF. The CDR3 DNA reads as TGTGCCAGCAGTCTGACCGGGGCGGACTATGGCTACACCTTC.

V and J are TRBV5-4 and TRBJ1-3, with D tentatively TRBD1 (5 bases). CDR1 SGHNT and CDR2 YYREEE come from the germline V gene (reference sequence). V was trimmed by 5 bases and J by 5 bases, leaving 17 bases between them. The CDR3 is 15 amino acids. In DNA form, the CDR3 reads TGTGCCAGCAGTACATCGGGGCATTCAAGAAACACCATATATTTT. Translated, it gives CASSTSGHSRNTIYF.

On this clone: Other DNA sequences within the sample encode an identical CDR3. The chain has TRBV28 and TRBJ1-2; no firm D call. This CDR3 has 12 amino acids. Germline values: CDR1 MDHEN, CDR2 SYDVKM. V lost 3 bases, J lost 5 bases, and 7 bases lay in between. Here the CDR3 reads CASSFVGYGYTF. CDR3 in DNA: TGTGCCAGCAGTTTTGTGGGATATGGCTACACCTTC.

The CDR3 sequence is CASREPRGRETQYF. CDR3 bases: TGTGCCAGCAGAGAACCCAGGGGGCGGGAGACCCAGTACTTC. The chain links TRBV28 to TRBJ2-5; the match to TRBD1 covers 8 bases. The CDR3 has 14 amino acids. Germline V CDR1 and CDR2: MDHEN, SYDVKM. V trimming: 6 bases; J trimming: 5 bases; junction bases outside the gene matches: 8.

V is TRBV24-1 and J is TRBJ2-2; a weak D match, TRBD2 (6 bases). This CDR3 is built from 16 residues. The V end lost 6 bases, the J end lost 7 bases, and 20 bases lay between the germline ends. Looked up from germline, CDR1 is KGHDR and CDR2 is SFDVKD. In DNA, the CDR3 is TGTGCCACCAGTATACTCCCCCAGGGAGCGGGCGGGGAGCTGTTTTTT. Translation: CATSILPQGAGGELFF.